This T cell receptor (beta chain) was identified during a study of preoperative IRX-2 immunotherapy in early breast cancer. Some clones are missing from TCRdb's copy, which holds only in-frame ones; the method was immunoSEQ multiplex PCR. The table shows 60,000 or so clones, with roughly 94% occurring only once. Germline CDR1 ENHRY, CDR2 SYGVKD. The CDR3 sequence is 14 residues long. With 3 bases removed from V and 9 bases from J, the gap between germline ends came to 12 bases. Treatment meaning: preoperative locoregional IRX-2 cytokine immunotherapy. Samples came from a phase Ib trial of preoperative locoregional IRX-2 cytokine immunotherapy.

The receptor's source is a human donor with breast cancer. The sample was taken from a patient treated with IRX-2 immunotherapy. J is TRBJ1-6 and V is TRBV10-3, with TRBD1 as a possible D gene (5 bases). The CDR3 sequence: CAISEPIDSSPLHF. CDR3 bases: TGTGCCATCAGTGAACCCATCGACAGTTCACCCCTCCACTTT.